This TCR beta chain was captured in a study of cytomegalovirus exposure and HLA in healthy donors. Findings and caveats of the study: In an earlier analysis, most TCR beta V segments were productive about 90% or about 30% of the time.

Concerning this clone: The target antigen is unknown.

Whereas donors were nominally healthy upon sampling, unrecorded immune exposures were probable. PCR used 60 Vbeta primers and 13 Jbeta primers. Produced via immunoSEQ multiplex PCR; TCRdb's table is partial and in-frame only. The sample consists of under 170,000 clones, more than 65% of them appearing once. The specimen sequenced was PBMCs. The TCR was taken from a man aged 45 to 65 in good health and CMV-seropositive.

The DNA of the CDR3 is TGTGCCAGCAGCTTAGAACAGGGAGACTATGGCTACACCTTC. Translation gives CASSLEQGDYGYTF. This chain joins TRBV11-2 and TRBJ1-2; D might be TRBD1 (6 bases). Per the germline V gene, CDR1 is SGHAT and CDR2 is FQNNGV. The CDR3 is 14 amino acids. V was shortened by 0 bases and J by 3 bases, with 8 bases between the two germline ends.